The present T cell receptor beta chain was sequenced within a study of cytomegalovirus exposure and HLA in healthy donors. Amplification used 60 Vbeta primers and 13 Jbeta primers. TCRdb's table, derived via immunoSEQ multiplex PCR, lists solely in-frame clones and lacks some. Found here are over 200,000 clones, around nine tenths of them singletons; the top ten hold more than 0.8%. Germline-derived CDR1 and CDR2 are SGDLS and YYNGEE. Trimming stripped 4 bases from V and 0 bases from J, with 18 bases between. The CDR3 totals 17 residues. The chain is built from TRBV9 and TRBJ2-3; maybe TRBD2 (6 bases). This clonotype originated in a woman between 18 and 30 years old in good health and CMV-seronegative. The source material was PBMCs. CDR3 coding DNA: TGTGCCAGCAGCCCAGCCCTCCGGGGGTTTAGCACAGATACGCAGTATTTT. Translated: CASSPALRGFSTDTQYF. Full variable domain (remainder filled in from reference TRBV9 and TRBJ2-3): DSGVTQTPKHLITATGQRVTLRCSPRSGDLSVYWYQQSLDQGLQFLIQYYNGEERAKGNILERFSAQQFPDLHSELNLSSLELGDSALYFCASSPALRGFSTDTQYFGPGTRLTVL.